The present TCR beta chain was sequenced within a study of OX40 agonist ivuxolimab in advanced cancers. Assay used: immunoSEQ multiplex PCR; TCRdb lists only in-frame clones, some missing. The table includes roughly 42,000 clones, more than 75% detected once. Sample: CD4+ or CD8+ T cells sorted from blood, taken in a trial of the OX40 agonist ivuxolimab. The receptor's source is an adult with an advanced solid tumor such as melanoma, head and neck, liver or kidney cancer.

CDR3 bases: TGTGCCAGTAGTGGGACAGATCTGAGGGAGCAGTACTTC. This encodes CASSGTDLREQYF. The rearrangement links TRBV19 to TRBJ2-7, with 7 bases aligning to TRBD1. The germline CDR1 and CDR2 sequences are LNHDA and SQIVND (reference sequence). The CDR3 contains 13 residues. The junction had 8 bases not matched to a gene; V was cut back by 5 bases and J by 7 bases.